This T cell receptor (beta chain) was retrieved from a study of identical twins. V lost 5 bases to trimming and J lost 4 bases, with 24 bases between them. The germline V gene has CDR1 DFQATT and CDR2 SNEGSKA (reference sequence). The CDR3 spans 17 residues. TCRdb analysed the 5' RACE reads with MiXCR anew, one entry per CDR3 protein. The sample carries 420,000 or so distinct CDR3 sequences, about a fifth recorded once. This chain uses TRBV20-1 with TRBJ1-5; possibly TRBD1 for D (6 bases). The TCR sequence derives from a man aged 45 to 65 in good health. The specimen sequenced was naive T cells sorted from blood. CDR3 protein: CSAPPTGTPRPNQPQHF. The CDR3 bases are TGCAGTGCTCCCCCGACCGGGACACCAAGACCTAATCAGCCCCAGCATTTT.